A single sample is the source of the 15 T cell receptor beta chains below, sequenced in a study of human T cells and chemical hapten exposure (dated by TCRdb to 2020 to 2022). Sample time point, as interpreted from the label and publication: pre-sensitization, week 0. The sample's treatment or condition label, decoded: therapeutic diphenylcyclopropenone sensitization with weekly scalp DPC. The library was built by means of RACE. Sequencing was performed on a NextSeq 500. TCRdb reran the public reads through fastp at Q25 and MiXCR, keeping productive beta chains. Under each unique CDR3 protein, matching rows form one entry showing the most common genes and DNA. The sample contains 90,000 or so distinct CDR3 sequences, 8.5% of them found a single time. The ten largest clones add up to 2.5% to 3% of the sample. Sequences were derived from whole blood, sampled in connection with sensitization to the hapten diphenylcyclopropenone (DPC). These TCRs come from a middle-aged man with alopecia areata. Some clones in this sample may be carry-over from other donors' samples.

This clonotype was counted at least ten times. Germline and junction disagree at one end, which may indicate a read error. The rearrangement links TRBV2 to TRBJ2-1; D is unclear. The CDR3 runs to 12 residues. CDR1 and CDR2 (germline): SNHLY, FYNNEI. This CDR3 is CASSESQYNEHF. Written as DNA, the CDR3 is TGTGCCAGCAGTGAAAGCCAGTACAATGAGCACTTC.

This clonotype has just a few counts. The chain carries TRBV7-2 and TRBJ2-3; D gene unclear. V shed 0 bases and J shed 4 bases, with 8 bases lying between them. Germline V lookup: CDR1 SGHTA, CDR2 FQGNSA. The CDR3 is made up of 14 amino acids. The CDR3 DNA reads TGTGCCAGCAGCTTAGCAGGTCAGGCAGATACGCAGTATTTT. Translating gives CASSLAGQADTQYF. Supplemented by reference TRBV7-2 and TRBJ2-3, the full variable domain reads GAGVSQSPSNKVTEKGKDVELRCDPISGHTALYWYRQSLGQGLEFLIYFQGNSAPDKSGLPSDRFSAERTGGSVSTLTIQRTQQEDSAVYLCASSLAGQADTQYFGPGTRLTVL.

This clonotype was seen more than once but under ten times. The chain recombines TRBV7-3 with TRBJ2-3, with D hard to call. With 1 base removed from V and 4 bases from J, the gap between germline ends came to 6 bases. Germline values: CDR1 SGHTA, CDR2 FQGTGA. CDR3 length: 13 amino acids. CDR3 sequence: CASSLIGADTQYF. As DNA, the CDR3 is TGTGCCAGCAGCTTAATAGGAGCAGATACGCAGTATTTT.

Concerning this clonotype: A much more abundant neighbour one base away suggests this may be a read error. The gene calls are TRBV6-2 or TRBV6-3 and TRBJ2-1, with D perhaps TRBD1 (5 bases). This CDR3 is built from 11 residues. The V and J ends lost 3 bases and 14 bases respectively, with 11 bases between them. Germline lookup yields CDR1 MNHEY and CDR2 SVGEGT. In DNA, the CDR3 is TGTGCCAGCAGTTATCAGGGTGGCAAGTTCTTC. This codes for CASSYQGGKFF.

The CDR3: CASSAVGRDTGELFF. The CDR3 DNA reads as TGTGCCAGCAGCGCGGTTGGGCGGGACACCGGGGAGCTGTTTTTT. The V and J genes are TRBV7-6 and TRBJ2-2; perhaps TRBD2 as D (5 bases). The CDR3 is made up of 15 amino acids. Germline V gene data show CDR1 as SGHVS and CDR2 as FNYEAQ. V was shortened by 5 bases and J by 3 bases, with 13 bases between the two germline ends.

This clonotype showed up many times. The J gene is TRBJ2-1, the V gene TRBV15; TRBD1 matches at 7 bases. Germline CDR1 reads LNHNV; CDR2 reads YYDKDF (reference sequence). V lost 5 bases and J lost 4; bases outside the gene matches: 2. This CDR3 is 13 amino acids long. The DNA for the CDR3 is TGTGCCACCAGCGGGACAGAGTACAATGAGCAGTTCTTC. It specifies CATSGTEYNEQFF. The variable domain in full, with the rest retrieved from reference TRBV15 and TRBJ2-1, is DAMVIQNPRYQVTQFGKPVTLSCSQTLNHNVMYWYQQKSSQAPKLLFHYYDKDFNNEADTPDNFQSRRPNTSFCFLDIRSPGLGDTAMYLCATSGTEYNEQFFGPGTRLTVL.

This clonotype was recorded at least ten times. The rearrangement uses TRBV29-1 and TRBJ2-6, with D hard to call. V was cut by 4 bases and J by 0 bases, with 10 bases left in between. Germline CDR1 is SQVTM and CDR2 is ANQGSEA. This CDR3 contains 15 residues. CDR3 protein: CSVGTDHSGANVLTF. The CDR3 DNA reads as TGCAGCGTTGGGACGGACCACTCTGGGGCCAACGTCCTGACTTTC. The variable domain in full, with the rest retrieved from reference TRBV29-1 and TRBJ2-6, is SAVISQKPSRDICQRGTSLTIQCQVDSQVTMMFWYRQQPGQSLTLIATANQGSEATYESGFVIDKFPISRPNLTFSTLTVSNMSPEDSSIYLCSVGTDHSGANVLTFGAGSRLTVL.

This clonotype was detected a few times. This sequence joins TRBV7-2 and TRBJ2-5; no firm D call. The CDR3 spans 13 residues. Trimming took off 5 bases at V and 5 bases at J, with 12 bases between the two ends. The germline CDR1 and CDR2 sequences are SGHTA and FQGNSA. CDR3 coding DNA: TGTGCCAGCAGCCGCGGTTGGCGGGAGACCCAGTACTTC. Translating gives CASSRGWRETQYF.

This chain links TRBV7-2 with TRBJ2-7; the D gene could be TRBD1 or TRBD2 (5 bases each). Germline loops: CDR1 SGHTA, CDR2 FQGNSA. The V end was cut by 5 bases, the J end by 2 bases, with 13 bases between. The CDR3 spans 14 residues. The CDR3 here is CASSPAGTTYEQYF. CDR3 in DNA: TGTGCCAGCAGCCCGGCCGGGACGACCTACGAGCAGTACTTC.

This clonotype has just a few counts. The CDR3: CASSVLERTDTQYF. DNA of the CDR3: TGTGCCAGCAGCGTCCTGGAGCGCACAGATACGCAGTATTTT. V is TRBV9 and J is TRBJ2-3; D gene uncertain. V was pared by 2 bases and J by 1 base, with 8 bases between. Germline CDR1 is SGDLS and CDR2 is YYNGEE. This CDR3 has 14 residues.

The table lists this clonotype with many counts. V is TRBV29-1 and J is TRBJ2-3; D may correspond to TRBD1 or TRBD2 (5 bases each). V was trimmed by 4 bases and J by 5 bases, leaving 7 bases between them. The CDR3 totals 11 residues. Germline assignment: CDR1 SQVTM and CDR2 ANQGSEA. CDR3: CSVGGVDTQYF. CDR3 coding DNA: TGCAGCGTTGGAGGGGTAGATACGCAGTATTTT.

The sample holds a few counts of this clonotype. The chain couples TRBV19 to TRBJ2-1; 14 positions match TRBD2. Losses at the gene ends were 5 bases for V and 14 bases for J; bases not matched to a gene: 8. The CDR3 totals 14 residues. Germline-derived CDR1 and CDR2 are LNHDA and SQIVND (reference sequence). The DNA for the CDR3 is TGTGCCAGTAGTGTAATGGGGACTAGCGGGAGTGAGTTCTTC. Its translation is CASSVMGTSGSEFF.

This clonotype was observed many times. This chain connects TRBV24-1 to TRBJ2-2; D gene unclear. From germline, CDR1 is KGHDR and CDR2 SFDVKD. This CDR3 has 14 residues. The V end lost 4 bases, the J end lost 4 bases, and 9 bases lay between the germline ends. CDR3 nucleotides: TGTGCCACCAGTGACCAGCCCGGCACCGGGGAGCTGTTTTTT. This translates into CATSDQPGTGELFF.

This clonotype was observed a few times. The V gene is TRBV7-2, the J gene TRBJ1-1; no clear D. V was pared by 1 base and J by 4 bases, with 13 bases between. This CDR3 comprises 15 residues. Per germline, CDR1 SGHTA and CDR2 FQGNSA. CDR3 amino acids: CASSLGASGSTEAFF. As DNA, the CDR3 is TGTGCCAGCAGCTTAGGAGCATCGGGGAGCACTGAAGCTTTCTTT.

This chain uses TRBV20-1 with TRBJ2-1, with D uncertain. CDR1 and CDR2 from the germline V gene are DFQATT and SNEGSKA (reference sequence). Trimming took 5 bases from V and 3 from J, leaving 17 bases between them. CDR3 size: 15 residues. The CDR3 reads CSARTLDRIYNEQFF. The DNA for the CDR3 is TGCAGTGCTCGGACCCTTGACCGGATCTACAATGAGCAGTTCTTC.